One T cell receptor beta chain is described in this entry. Its antigen specificity is not known. No much larger clonotype is one base removed from it; base qualities were not supplied. The sample belongs to a study of shared clonotypes between healthy human individuals (TCRdb year 2020). Describing the broader study: The cohort included three men and a couple of women between 18 and 49 years of age. Per donor, three plates each were used for CD4 naive and CD4 memory, two for CD8 naive, and one for CD8 memory. To estimate repertoire size and how much clonotypes are shared between individuals, the study performed deep sequencing of blood TCR repertoires from a few healthy adults. To increase sequencing depth and limit assay-specific biases, TCR repertoire library preparation and sequencing were carried out by different laboratories using diverse techniques. Between about 0.9 and 10 billion PBMCs per donor were obtained by leukapheresis. The study at large found these results: Naive subsets generally had larger estimated clonotype richness than memory subsets. Compared with non-shared clonotypes, clonotypes shared by all four sorted-subset donors had higher generation probabilities. Across four donors, roughly 5.4% of naive CD4, roughly 3.5% of naive CD8, 2.3% of memory CD4, and 0.4% of memory CD8 clonotypes were shared. The genetic and exposure-history diversity represented was limited by the small number of donors. Sampling was limited to blood, and TCR repertoires in tissue likely differ from TCR repertoires in blood. Pairwise subsampling indicated that sequencing depth was expected to affect the degree of clonotype sharing among donors. Incomplete sequencing was indicated by rarefaction of sorted-subset datasets, despite the large sequencing depth.

TCR CDR3 regions were amplified from genomic DNA by multiplex PCR using the deep immunoSEQ assay. Extracted genomic DNA from each cell subset was distributed evenly across all wells of several immunoSEQ 96-well plates, and each plate was treated as a replicate. Each replicate PCR for sorted subsets received 150 to 250 ng genomic DNA, equal to about 30,000 T cell genomes. Purified libraries were measured with a Qubit 3.0 fluorometer, size-checked on a Bioanalyzer 2100, and measured again with the KAPA Library Quantification kit. A separate single-read 150-cycle Illumina NextSeq 550 flow cell was used to sequence each immunoSEQ 96-well plate. The published analysis was carried out like this. Because the immunoSEQ output included only junctional sequences and no quality scores, the filtering could not be the same as the filtering used for full-length reads. To assign V/J genes and CDR3, sequences were annotated against IMGT germline references using PyIR, a Python wrapper for IgBLAST v1.9. Reads were filtered out if the reads had weak V/J assignments (E-value above 1e-6), no CDR3, stop codons, out-of-frame junctions, or ambiguous translated residues. V3J clonotypes were defined by identical inferred V gene, J gene, and CDR3 amino acid sequence. To compute the percentage overlap between repertoires, the number of shared unique clonotypes was divided by the size of the smaller repertoire. Repertoire richness was assessed with RTK rarefaction, the Chao1 estimator, and Recon v2.1 estimates of unobserved clonotypes. For all TCRbeta clonotypes obtained by the gDNA method from a few donors, generation probabilities were computed with OLGA. Not all clones reach the TCRdb copy of this immuneACCESS table, which keeps in-frame sequences only. Checked studies attribute under half of the gap to unresolved V genes and leave the rest unexplained. V and J calls and clone size come straight from that table; D and trimming were deduced from the DNA. The sample yields approximately 2.5 million clones; over 85% were counted once. Approximately 0.37% of the sample is held by the ten biggest clonotypes.

Healthy HIV-negative adults with no recently reported acute infections or vaccinations were included as donors. Every donor was a Caucasian adult residing in Nashville, Tennessee, USA. CD4+ T cells were enriched by magnetic negative selection, after which naive cells were positively selected on CD45RA and the negative fraction was taken as the memory subset. Blood was obtained by leukapheresis, after which PBMCs were separated by Ficoll-Histopaque density gradient centrifugation and cryopreserved in liquid nitrogen vapor phase. Purity and quantity of every magnetically sorted T cell population were checked by analytical flow cytometry. Each sorted fraction had its genomic DNA isolated and then quantified by UV absorbance on a Nanodrop 2000c. This clonotype originated in a man between 18 and 35 years old in good health. Some clones in this sample may be carry-over from other donors' samples. The source material was naive CD4+ T cells from PBMCs. The sample's cell subset or site, from its label and the paper: CD45RA+ positively selected.

The CDR3 has the sequence CASSLNPGGETQYF. At the DNA level, the sequence is TGTGCCAGCAGCTTAAATCCGGGGGGTGAGACCCAGTACTTC. The V gene is TRBV7-3 and the J gene is TRBJ2-5; 7 junctional bases match TRBD2. Per the germline V gene, SGHTA is the CDR1 and FQGTGA is the CDR2. Inclusive of the bounding cysteine and phenylalanine, the CDR3 is 14 residues long. Of the read, only the CDR3 DNA is kept; its 42 bases are in frame from base 1. Unmatched junction bases come to 4, with V trimmed by 1 base and J by 5 bases.